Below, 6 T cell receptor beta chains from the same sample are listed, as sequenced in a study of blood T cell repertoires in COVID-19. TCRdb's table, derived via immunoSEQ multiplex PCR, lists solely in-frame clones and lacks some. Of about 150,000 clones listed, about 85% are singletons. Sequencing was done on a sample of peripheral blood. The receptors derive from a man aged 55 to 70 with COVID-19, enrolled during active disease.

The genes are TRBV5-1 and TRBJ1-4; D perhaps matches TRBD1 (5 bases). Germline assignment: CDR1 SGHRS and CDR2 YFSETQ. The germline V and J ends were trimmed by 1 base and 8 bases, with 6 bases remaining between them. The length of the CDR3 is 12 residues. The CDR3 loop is CASSLPGEKLFF. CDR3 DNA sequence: TGCGCCAGCAGCTTGCCAGGGGAAAAACTGTTTTTT.

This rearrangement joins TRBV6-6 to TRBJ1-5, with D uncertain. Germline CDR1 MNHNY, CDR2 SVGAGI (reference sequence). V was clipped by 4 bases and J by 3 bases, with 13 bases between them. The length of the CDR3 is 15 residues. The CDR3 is CASSLLTSTNQPQHF. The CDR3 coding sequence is TGTGCCAGCAGTTTGCTTACATCCACCAATCAGCCCCAGCATTTT.

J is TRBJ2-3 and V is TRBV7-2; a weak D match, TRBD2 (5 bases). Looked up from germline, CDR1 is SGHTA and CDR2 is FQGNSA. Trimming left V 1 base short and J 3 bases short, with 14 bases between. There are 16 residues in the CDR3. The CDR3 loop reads CASSLDAASGTDTQYF. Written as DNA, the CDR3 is TGTGCCAGCAGCTTAGATGCCGCCTCGGGAACAGATACGCAGTATTTT.

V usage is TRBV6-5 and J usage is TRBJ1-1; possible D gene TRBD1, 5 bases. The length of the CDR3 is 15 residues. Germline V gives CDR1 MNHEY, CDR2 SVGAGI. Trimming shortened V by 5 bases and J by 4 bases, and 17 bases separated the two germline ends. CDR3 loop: CASSPRLGEVTEAFF. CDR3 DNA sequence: TGTGCCAGCAGTCCCCGGTTAGGGGAGGTCACTGAAGCTTTCTTT.

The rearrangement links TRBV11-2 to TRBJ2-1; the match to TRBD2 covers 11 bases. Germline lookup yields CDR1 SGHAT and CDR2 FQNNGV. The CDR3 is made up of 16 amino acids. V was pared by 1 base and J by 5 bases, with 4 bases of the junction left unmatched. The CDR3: CASSLAVTSGNNEQFF. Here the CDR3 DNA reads TGTGCCAGCAGCTTAGCTGTGACTAGCGGGAACAATGAGCAGTTCTTC.

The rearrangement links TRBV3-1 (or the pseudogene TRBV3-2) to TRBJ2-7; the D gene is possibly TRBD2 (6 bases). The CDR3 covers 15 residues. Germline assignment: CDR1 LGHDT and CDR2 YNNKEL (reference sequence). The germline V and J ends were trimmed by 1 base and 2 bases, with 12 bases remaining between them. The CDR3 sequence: CASSQVLGGPYEQYF. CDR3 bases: TGTGCCAGCAGCCAAGTATTGGGGGGTCCCTACGAGCAGTACTTC.